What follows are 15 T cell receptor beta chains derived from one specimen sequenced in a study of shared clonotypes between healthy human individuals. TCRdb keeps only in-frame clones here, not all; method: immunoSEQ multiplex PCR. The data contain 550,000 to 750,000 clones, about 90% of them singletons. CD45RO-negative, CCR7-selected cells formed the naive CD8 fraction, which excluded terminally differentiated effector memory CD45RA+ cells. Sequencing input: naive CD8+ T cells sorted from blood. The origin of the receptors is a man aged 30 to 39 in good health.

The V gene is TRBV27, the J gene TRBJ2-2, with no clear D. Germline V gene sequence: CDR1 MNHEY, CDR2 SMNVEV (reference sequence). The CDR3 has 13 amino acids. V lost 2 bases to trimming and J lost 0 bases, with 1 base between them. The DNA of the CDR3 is TGTGCCAGCAGTTTACCGAACACCGGGGAGCTGTTTTTT. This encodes CASSLPNTGELFF.

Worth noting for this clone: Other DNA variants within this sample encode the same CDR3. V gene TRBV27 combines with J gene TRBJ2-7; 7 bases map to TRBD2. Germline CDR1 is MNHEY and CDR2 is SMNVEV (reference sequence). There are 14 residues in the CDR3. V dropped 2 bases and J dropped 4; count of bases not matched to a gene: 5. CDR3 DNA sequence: TGTGCCAGCAGTTTAGGGCGGGAGAGGTACGAGCAGTACTTC. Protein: CASSLGRERYEQYF.

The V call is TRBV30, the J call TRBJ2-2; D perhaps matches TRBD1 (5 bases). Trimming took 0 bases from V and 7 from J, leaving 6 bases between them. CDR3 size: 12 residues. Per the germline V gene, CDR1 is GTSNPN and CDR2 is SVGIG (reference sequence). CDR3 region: CAWSVGVGELFF. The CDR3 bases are TGTGCCTGGAGTGTAGGGGTCGGGGAGCTGTTTTTT.

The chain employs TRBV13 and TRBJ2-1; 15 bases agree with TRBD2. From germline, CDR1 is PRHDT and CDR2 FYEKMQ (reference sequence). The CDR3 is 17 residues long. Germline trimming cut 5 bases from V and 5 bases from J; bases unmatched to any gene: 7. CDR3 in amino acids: CASSPLGLAGGHNEQFF. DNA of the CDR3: TGTGCCAGCAGCCCCTTGGGACTAGCGGGAGGTCACAATGAGCAGTTCTTC.

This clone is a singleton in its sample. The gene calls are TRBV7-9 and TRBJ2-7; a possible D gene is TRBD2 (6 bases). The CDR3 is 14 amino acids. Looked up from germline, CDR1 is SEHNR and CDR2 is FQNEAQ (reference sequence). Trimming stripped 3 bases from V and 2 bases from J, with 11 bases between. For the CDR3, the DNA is TGTGCCAGCAGCTTGGGGCGGGACCCCTACGAGCAGTACTTC. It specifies CASSLGRDPYEQYF.

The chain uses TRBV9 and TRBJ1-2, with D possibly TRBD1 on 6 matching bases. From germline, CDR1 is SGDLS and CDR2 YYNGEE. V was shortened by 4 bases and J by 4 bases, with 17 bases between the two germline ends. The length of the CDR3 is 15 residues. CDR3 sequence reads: CASSPWDSGAYGYTF. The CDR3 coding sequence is TGTGCCAGCAGCCCCTGGGACTCGGGGGCCTATGGCTACACCTTC.

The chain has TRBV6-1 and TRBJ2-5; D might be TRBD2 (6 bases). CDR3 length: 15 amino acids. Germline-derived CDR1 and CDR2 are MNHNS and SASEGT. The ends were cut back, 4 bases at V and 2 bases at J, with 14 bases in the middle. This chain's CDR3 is CASSVGLANQETQYF. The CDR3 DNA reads TGTGCCAGCAGTGTTGGGCTAGCGAATCAAGAGACCCAGTACTTC.

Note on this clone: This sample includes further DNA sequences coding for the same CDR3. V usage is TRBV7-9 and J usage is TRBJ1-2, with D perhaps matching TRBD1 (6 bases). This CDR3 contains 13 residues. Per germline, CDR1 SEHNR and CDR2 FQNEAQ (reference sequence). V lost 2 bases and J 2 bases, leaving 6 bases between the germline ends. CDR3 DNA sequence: TGTGCCAGCAGCTTACAGGGGAACTATGGCTACACCTTC. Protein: CASSLQGNYGYTF.

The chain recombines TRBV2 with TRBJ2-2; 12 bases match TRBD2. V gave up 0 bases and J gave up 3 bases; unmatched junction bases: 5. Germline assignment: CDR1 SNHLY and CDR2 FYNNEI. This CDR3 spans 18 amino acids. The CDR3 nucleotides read TGTGCCAGCAGTGAAGCACCCCGGACTAGCGGGGACACCGGGGAGCTGTTTTTT. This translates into CASSEAPRTSGDTGELFF.

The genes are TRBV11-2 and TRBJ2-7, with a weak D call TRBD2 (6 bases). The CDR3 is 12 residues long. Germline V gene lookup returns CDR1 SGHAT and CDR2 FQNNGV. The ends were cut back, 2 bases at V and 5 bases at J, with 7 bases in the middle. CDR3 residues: CASSLWGDEQYF. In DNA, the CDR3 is TGTGCCAGCAGCTTATGGGGGGACGAGCAGTACTTC.

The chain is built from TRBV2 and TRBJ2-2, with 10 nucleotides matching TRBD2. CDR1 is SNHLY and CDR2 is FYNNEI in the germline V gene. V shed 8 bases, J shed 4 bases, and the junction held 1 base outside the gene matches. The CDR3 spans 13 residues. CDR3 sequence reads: CASPSGSTGELFF. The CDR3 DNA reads TGTGCCAGCCCTAGCGGGAGCACCGGGGAGCTGTTTTTT.

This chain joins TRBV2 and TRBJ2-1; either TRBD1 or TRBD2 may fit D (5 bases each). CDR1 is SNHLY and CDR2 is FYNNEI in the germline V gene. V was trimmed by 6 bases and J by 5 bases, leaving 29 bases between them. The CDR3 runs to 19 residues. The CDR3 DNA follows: TGTGCCAGCAGGGATCCGGTCCGGGACGGCGAGCTACGCAACAATGAGCAGTTCTTC. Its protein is CASRDPVRDGELRNNEQFF.

The CDR3 protein is CASSLQFSSYNEQFF. CDR3 nucleotide sequence: TGTGCCAGCAGCTTGCAGTTTAGCTCCTACAATGAGCAGTTCTTC. The chain joins TRBV5-4 to TRBJ2-1; D remains unclear. The CDR3 extends over 15 amino acids. Germline V gives CDR1 SGHNT, CDR2 YYREEE (reference sequence). The V end lost 1 base, the J end lost 0 bases, and 8 bases lay between the germline ends.

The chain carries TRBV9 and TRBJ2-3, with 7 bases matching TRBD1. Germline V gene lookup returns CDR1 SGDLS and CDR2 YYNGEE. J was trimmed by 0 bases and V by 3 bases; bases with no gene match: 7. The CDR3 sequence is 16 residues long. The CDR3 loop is CASSEGTVTSTDTQYF. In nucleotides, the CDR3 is TGTGCCAGCAGCGAGGGGACAGTAACTAGCACAGATACGCAGTATTTT.

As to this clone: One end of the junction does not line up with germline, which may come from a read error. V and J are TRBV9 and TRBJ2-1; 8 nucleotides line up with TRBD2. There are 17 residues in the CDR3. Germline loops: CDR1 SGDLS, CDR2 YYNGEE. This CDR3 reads CVSSDHLLSGRYNEQFF. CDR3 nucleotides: TGTGTCAGCAGCGATCACCTCCTCAGCGGGAGATACAATGAGCAGTTCTTC.